Sequencing of this T cell receptor beta chain was carried out in a study of T-cell reconstitution after alpha-beta-depleted transplantation in children. General observations from the study: Several hundred expanded graft clones reportedly gave rise to the alpha-beta T cells present about two months after transplant. A year post-transplant, T-cell counts and diversity derived mostly from newly produced T cells. Surviving recipient T cells and intrathymic progenitors accounted for some patients' high TCRbeta diversity at day 60.

In the case of this clonotype: Its antigen remains unknown.

The TCRbeta library incorporated unique molecular identifiers. TCRdb redid the calling of the PCR reads with MiXCR, one entry per CDR3 protein. Here the sample spans more than 200,000 distinct CDR3 sequences, approximately 15% being singletons. There are 14 residues in the CDR3. Germline loops: CDR1 MNHEY, CDR2 SMNVEV (reference sequence). V gave up 8 bases and J gave up 5 bases, with 18 bases separating them. The TCR was taken from a male patient aged 2-15 years who had a stem cell transplant for acute lymphoblastic leukemia, so the T cells may come from the graft donor. The rearrangement uses TRBV27 and TRBJ1-2, with D perhaps TRBD1 (5 bases). The source material was PBMCs, mostly from graft donor cells, sampled 360 days after TCRalphabeta/CD19-depleted stem cell transplant. CDR3 bases: TGTGCCAGCGCCTCAAGGGGCACAGCTTATGGCTACACCTTC. This sequence encodes CASASRGTAYGYTF.